The entry that follows covers one TCR beta chain sequence. Amplification of TCR beta CDR3 regions used RNA as the template. HTBI primers were used for first-round RT-PCR of the TCR CDR3. TCRdb redid the calling of the multiplex PCR reads with MiXCR, one entry per CDR3 protein. The sample has over 650,000 distinct CDR3 sequences, over 15% seen once. V was trimmed by 4 bases and J by 6 bases, leaving 10 bases between them. Germline V lookup: CDR1 SGHRS, CDR2 YFSETQ. The CDR3 has 13 amino acids. This entry comes from a study of T cells in Graves' hyperthyroidism and ophthalmopathy. Study-level information: Prior to any treatment, at the point of initial diagnosis, peripheral blood was collected.

Over 18 months, lack of ophthalmopathy progression marked Graves' hyperthyroidism as stable. These patients, aged 18 to 65, had recently diagnosed hyperthyroidism lasting under 2 months. The V and J genes are TRBV5-1 and TRBJ2-2; D is perhaps TRBD1 (6 bases). The sequenced sample was blood. The clonotype was recovered from a man between 18 and 29 years old with Graves' hyperthyroidism. CDR3 sequence reads: CASSETGSGELFF. The CDR3 region has the DNA TGCGCCAGCAGCGAGACAGGTTCCGGGGAGCTGTTTTTT.